Listed below are T cell receptor beta chains from one sample, sequenced in a study of cytomegalovirus exposure and HLA in healthy donors. Using immunoSEQ multiplex PCR, the repertoire was profiled, and TCRdb retains in-frame clones only, with some absent. The data hold around 150,000 clones, with 85% to 90% observed a single time. Sequenced material: PBMCs. The source is a young man in good health and CMV-seronegative. CDR3s include the opening cysteine and the closing phenylalanine or tryptophan. D genes are given only for firm matches.

V gene: TRBV11-2; CDR3 length: 16; D gene: TRBD1; J gene: TRBJ2-5; CDR3 protein: CASSSFSRDSEETQYF; CDR3 DNA: TGTGCCAGCAGCTCATTCTCCCGGGACAGTGAAGAGACCCAGTACTTC
V gene: TRBV5-5; CDR3 length: 16; D gene: TRBD2; J gene: TRBJ2-7; CDR3 protein: CASSLPTSGRALEQYF; CDR3 DNA: TGTGCCAGCAGCTTGCCGACTAGCGGGAGGGCGTTAGAGCAGTACTTC
V gene: TRBV7-7; CDR3 length: 15; D gene: TRBD2; J gene: TRBJ2-5; CDR3 protein: CASSFSGGAEETQYF; CDR3 DNA: TGTGCTAGCAGCTTCAGCGGGGGGGCTGAAGAGACCCAGTACTTC
V gene: TRBV28; CDR3 length: 11; D gene: .; J gene: TRBJ1-1; CDR3 protein: CAIERGTEAFF; CDR3 DNA: TGTGCCATCGAAAGGGGCACTGAAGCTTTCTTT
V gene: TRBV18; CDR3 length: 15; D gene: TRBD1; J gene: TRBJ1-4; CDR3 protein: CASSPGGTGGAGMFF; CDR3 DNA: TGTGCCAGCTCACCGGGAGGAACAGGGGGCGCAGGGATGTTTTTT
V gene: TRBV29-1; CDR3 length: 13; D gene: .; J gene: TRBJ2-5; CDR3 protein: CSVEAGTTETQYF; CDR3 DNA: TGCAGCGTTGAAGCAGGGACAACGGAGACCCAGTACTTC
V gene: TRBV6-5; CDR3 length: 16; D gene: TRBD2; J gene: TRBJ2-7; CDR3 protein: CASSSRLGGSPYEQYF; CDR3 DNA: TGTGCCAGCAGTTCTCGACTAGGCGGGAGCCCCTACGAGCAGTACTTC
V gene: TRBV6-1; CDR3 length: 15; D gene: TRBD1; J gene: TRBJ1-4; CDR3 protein: CASRTDRDTNEKLFF; CDR3 DNA: TGTGCCAGCAGAACCGACAGGGACACTAATGAAAAACTGTTTTTT
V gene: TRBV5-1; CDR3 length: 14; D gene: TRBD1; J gene: TRBJ1-4; CDR3 protein: CASSLGQGNEKLFF; CDR3 DNA: TGCGCCAGCAGCCTGGGACAGGGGAATGAAAAACTGTTTTTT
V gene: TRBV6-5; CDR3 length: 14; D gene: .; J gene: TRBJ1-1; CDR3 protein: CASSYGRGSTEAFF; CDR3 DNA: TGTGCCAGCAGTTACGGACGGGGGTCCACTGAAGCTTTCTTT
V gene: TRBV15; CDR3 length: 16; D gene: TRBD1; J gene: TRBJ1-1; CDR3 protein: CATSRRLGQGNAEAFF; CDR3 DNA: TGTGCCACCAGCAGGAGACTCGGACAGGGGAACGCTGAAGCTTTCTTT
V gene: TRBV27; CDR3 length: 19; D gene: .; J gene: TRBJ2-2; CDR3 protein: CASSGNTRTRAGFTGELFF; CDR3 DNA: TGTGCCAGCAGTGGCAATACTAGGACCCGGGCGGGTTTCACCGGGGAGCTGTTTTTT
V gene: TRBV28; CDR3 length: 14; D gene: .; J gene: TRBJ1-2; CDR3 protein: CASSFGQSLYGYTF; CDR3 DNA: TGTGCCAGCAGTTTCGGACAGAGCCTTTATGGCTACACCTTC
V gene: TRBV6-1; CDR3 length: 15; D gene: TRBD1; J gene: TRBJ2-3; CDR3 protein: CASSVLGQGTDTQYF; CDR3 DNA: TGTGCCAGCAGTGTCTTGGGACAGGGAACAGATACGCAGTATTTT
V gene: TRBV25-1; CDR3 length: 13; D gene: TRBD2; J gene: TRBJ2-5; CDR3 protein: CATRLAGEETQYF; CDR3 DNA: TGTGCCACCCGACTAGCGGGGGAAGAGACCCAGTACTTC
V gene: TRBV11-3; CDR3 length: 16; D gene: TRBD2; J gene: TRBJ2-1; CDR3 protein: CASSTLAGGPYNEQFF; CDR3 DNA: TGTGCCAGCAGCACCTTAGCGGGAGGACCCTACAATGAGCAGTTCTTC
V gene: TRBV18; CDR3 length: 17; D gene: .; J gene: TRBJ2-6; CDR3 protein: CASSPTGLTTGANVLTF; CDR3 DNA: TGTGCCAGCTCACCTACGGGACTGACCACTGGGGCCAACGTCCTGACTTTC
V gene: TRBV27; CDR3 length: 15; D gene: .; J gene: TRBJ2-3; CDR3 protein: CASSLSSRGLDTQYF; CDR3 DNA: TGTGCCAGCAGTTTATCGTCCAGGGGCCTAGATACGCAGTATTTT
V gene: TRBV27; CDR3 length: 18; D gene: .; J gene: TRBJ2-3; CDR3 protein: CASSPRTLEDATADTQYF; CDR3 DNA: TGTGCCAGCAGTCCCCGGACACTTGAAGACGCTACCGCAGATACGCAGTATTTT
V gene: TRBV4-2; CDR3 length: 13; D gene: .; J gene: TRBJ1-2; CDR3 protein: CASSQADLQGYTF; CDR3 DNA: TGTGCCAGCAGCCAAGCAGATCTCCAGGGCTACACCTTC
V gene: TRBV19; CDR3 length: 17; D gene: TRBD1; J gene: TRBJ2-3; CDR3 protein: CASSIGDSWARTDTQYF; CDR3 DNA: TGTGCCAGTAGTATAGGGGACAGCTGGGCCCGTACAGATACGCAGTATTTT